This paragraph reports one T cell receptor (beta chain). Its antigen remains unknown. This sample was included in a study of T cells in localized non-small cell lung cancer. Study observations and caveats: Median 57 top-100 tumor clones were shared with paired adjacent lung.

The protocol was immunoSEQ multiplex PCR, while the TCRdb copy is restricted to in-frame clones and leaves out a portion. The sample contains about 1,200 clones, 30% to 35% of which appear only once. The CDR3 sequence is 17 residues long. From germline, CDR1 is LNHDA and CDR2 SQIVND (reference sequence). Unmatched junction bases numbered 6, after V lost 5 bases and J lost 0 bases. The sample consisted of normal lung tissue next to the tumor, taken before any cancer treatment. The sequence was collected from a male donor older than 55 with stage I squamous cell lung carcinoma. The V gene is TRBV19, the J gene TRBJ1-3, with 11 bases identical to TRBD1. In DNA form, the CDR3 reads TGTGCCAGTAGTCTGGGGACAGGGGGTCTCTCTGGAAACACCATATATTTT. Translation: CASSLGTGGLSGNTIYF.